A single sample gave rise to the 14 T cell receptor beta chains below, sequenced in a study of cytomegalovirus exposure and HLA in healthy donors. The study ran its PCR with 60 Vbeta and 13 Jbeta primers. Sequencing used immunoSEQ multiplex PCR; TCRdb keeps in-frame clones, though not all of them. The table lists around 200,000 clones, 75% to 90% of them singletons. Sequenced input: PBMCs. Receptors originate from a woman younger than 30 in good health and CMV-seronegative.

The V and J genes are TRBV18 and TRBJ2-2; D remains unclear. The CDR3 is 12 amino acids. Germline V CDR1 and CDR2: KGHSH, LQKENI. Trimming took 6 bases from V and 8 from J, leaving 10 bases between them. The CDR3 loop is CASSFSRGELFF. The CDR3 DNA is TGTGCCAGCTCCTTCTCCAGGGGGGAGCTGTTTTTT.

The genes are TRBV29-1 and TRBJ2-3; D possibly corresponds to TRBD2 (6 bases). The V end was cut by 0 bases, the J end by 0 bases, with 13 bases between. The CDR3 has 16 residues. The germline CDR1 and CDR2 sequences are SQVTM and ANQGSEA. The CDR3 loop is CSVEDFQRVSTDTQYF. CDR3 sequence (DNA): TGCAGCGTTGAAGATTTCCAGCGGGTGAGCACAGATACGCAGTATTTT.

This chain joins TRBV28 and TRBJ2-3, with TRBD1 matching 9 bases. The CDR3 is 15 amino acids. The J segment lost 4 bases and the V segment lost 10 bases, leaving 12 bases of the junction unmatched. Looked up from germline, CDR1 is MDHEN and CDR2 is SYDVKM. CDR3 sequence reads: CATERQGVRADTQYF. The CDR3 bases are TGTGCCACCGAAAGACAGGGGGTGAGGGCAGATACGCAGTATTTT.

V gene TRBV6-6 combines with J gene TRBJ1-6; no definite D call. This CDR3 is 16 amino acids long. Germline assignment: CDR1 MNHNY and CDR2 SVGAGI (reference sequence). Deletions cut 2 bases from V and 8 bases from J, with 16 bases between. This CDR3 is CASSYARRSGDSPLHF. For the CDR3, the DNA is TGTGCCAGCAGTTACGCCAGGAGGAGTGGGGATTCACCCCTCCACTTT.

The J gene is TRBJ1-2, the V gene TRBV7-8; TRBD1 matches 10 bases. Germline CDR1 SGHVS, CDR2 FQNEAQ. V was clipped by 0 bases and J by 9 bases; unmatched bases: 7. The CDR3 is made up of 15 amino acids. The CDR3 sequence is CASSLASGTGARYTF. The CDR3 DNA reads TGTGCCAGCAGCTTAGCCTCCGGGACAGGGGCGCGCTACACCTTC.

The chain carries TRBV18 and TRBJ1-3; D gene unclear. The CDR3 sequence is 13 residues long. V lost 10 bases to trimming and J lost 2 bases, with 12 bases between them. CDR1 and CDR2 (germline): KGHSH, LQKENI. The CDR3 DNA is TGTGCCACCGGAGGAGGGACTGGAAACACCATATATTTT. It specifies CATGGGTGNTIYF.

The chain combines TRBV28 with TRBJ2-5, with D uncertain. CDR1 is MDHEN and CDR2 is SYDVKM in the germline V gene. The CDR3 spans 10 residues. V was cut by 6 bases and J by 9 bases, with 8 bases left in between. This CDR3 is CASSPEAQYF. The DNA of the CDR3 is TGTGCCAGCAGCCCCGAGGCCCAGTACTTC.

The gene calls are TRBV28 and TRBJ2-1, with D possibly being TRBD2 (6 bases). CDR3 length: 12 residues. Trimming removed 8 bases at V and 8 bases at J, with 13 bases between. Germline CDR1 reads MDHEN; CDR2 reads SYDVKM. This CDR3 is CASFRGSDEQFF. Here the CDR3 DNA reads TGTGCCAGCTTTCGGGGGAGTGATGAGCAGTTCTTC. Drawing the rest from reference TRBV28 and TRBJ2-1, the complete variable domain is DVKVTQSSRYLVKRTGEKVFLECVQDMDHENMFWYRQDPGLGLRLIYFSYDVKMKEKGDIPEGYSVSREKKERFSLILESASTNQTSMYLCASFRGSDEQFFGPGTRLTVL.

The chain uses TRBV5-1 and TRBJ2-5; D is possibly TRBD2 (6 bases). The ends were cut back, 2 bases at V and 0 bases at J, with 11 bases in the middle. The CDR3 length is 15 residues. Germline V gene lookup returns CDR1 SGHRS and CDR2 YFSETQ. The CDR3 DNA is TGCGCCAGCAGCTTTTCTACGGGGGACCAAGAGACCCAGTACTTC. Protein sequence: CASSFSTGDQETQYF.

This clone was detected once. The rearrangement uses TRBV29-1 and TRBJ2-1, with 8 bases lining up with TRBD2. Germline lookup yields CDR1 SQVTM and CDR2 ANQGSEA. The CDR3 covers 16 residues. V shed 5 bases, J shed 4 bases, and the junction held 13 bases outside the gene matches. CDR3 in DNA: TGCAGCGTTCAAACCCGGACTAGCAAGCTTTACAATGAGCAGTTCTTC. Translating it yields CSVQTRTSKLYNEQFF.

With respect to this clone: The identical CDR3 is also encoded by other nucleotide sequences in the sample. This sequence joins TRBV27 and TRBJ2-5, with 7 nucleotides matching TRBD1. This CDR3 contains 15 residues. V shed 0 bases and J 2 bases; nucleotides not matched to a gene: 3. Germline V gene data show CDR1 as MNHEY and CDR2 as SMNVEV (reference sequence). CDR3 in DNA: TGTGCCAGCAGTTTATCCCGACAGGGACAAGAGACCCAGTACTTC. Its translation is CASSLSRQGQETQYF.

The chain carries TRBV7-9 and TRBJ1-1; 9 bases map to TRBD1. CDR3 length equals 15 residues. Germline loops: CDR1 SEHNR, CDR2 FQNEAQ (reference sequence). The V gene end was trimmed by 6 bases and the J gene end by 1 base; junction bases not matched to a gene: 6. The CDR3 reads CASRPGQGANTEAFF. In DNA, the CDR3 is TGTGCCAGCAGGCCGGGACAGGGAGCGAACACTGAAGCTTTCTTT.

The CDR3 loop is CASSHPKGRGEAFF. CDR3 sequence (DNA): TGTGCCAGCAGCCACCCAAAAGGGAGAGGTGAAGCTTTCTTT. The chain uses TRBV6-5 and TRBJ1-1; D remains ambiguous. The CDR3 loop spans 14 amino acids. Germline V gives CDR1 MNHEY, CDR2 SVGAGI. Deletions cut 6 bases from V and 7 bases from J, with 18 bases between.

The gene calls are TRBV7-6 and TRBJ2-7; D is perhaps TRBD2 (5 bases). Trimming left V 4 bases short and J 3 bases short, with 13 bases between. The CDR3 contains 14 residues. Germline CDR1 and CDR2: SGHVS and FNYEAQ. CDR3 DNA: TGTGCCAGCAGCTCCGCGGACGGGATCTACGAGCAGTACTTC. Its protein is CASSSADGIYEQYF.